This TCR beta chain originates from a study of shared clonotypes between healthy human individuals. Trimming took off 1 base at V and 14 bases at J, with 9 bases between the two ends. CDR3 length: 11 amino acids. Germline loops: CDR1 SNHLY, CDR2 FYNNEI. The repertoire was sequenced with immunoSEQ multiplex PCR; TCRdb's copy has only in-frame clones and lacks some. The sample records some 2.1 million clones, about 95% being singletons. CD45RO-negative cells were positively selected for CCR7, leaving out terminally differentiated effector memory CD45RA+ cells. The sample taken for sequencing was naive CD8+ T cells sorted from blood. The chain has TRBV2 and TRBJ1-5; D is undetermined. The receptor comes from a young man in good health. In DNA, the CDR3 is TGTGCCAGCAGTGAAGGGTCAATAGAGCATTTT. The encoded protein is CASSEGSIEHF.